These 9 T cell receptor beta chains were all obtained from the same sample, sequenced in a study of memory CD4+ T cells and cytomegalovirus serostatus. The sort gate was single viable CD3+CD4+CD8-CD45RO+ cells for memory CD4+ T cells. Assay used: immunoSEQ multiplex PCR; TCRdb lists only in-frame clones, some missing. Here the sample spans approximately 63,000 clones, 80% being singletons. Sequenced input: memory CD4+ T cells from blood. The receptors stem from an adult in good health and CMV-seronegative. Some clones in this sample may be carry-over from other donors' samples.

The V gene is TRBV9, the J gene TRBJ2-1, with D perhaps matching TRBD1 (6 bases). This CDR3 is built from 15 residues. Germline V gene sequence: CDR1 SGDLS, CDR2 YYNGEE. Trimming took 0 bases from V and 8 from J, leaving 15 bases between them. The CDR3 nucleotides read TGTGCCAGCAGCGTAGCGTCACAGGGTAGGGATGAGCAGTTCTTC. It codes for CASSVASQGRDEQFF.

V and J are TRBV5-1 and TRBJ2-5, with D uncertain. V lost 4 bases to trimming and J lost 0 bases, with 10 bases between them. Germline values: CDR1 SGHRS, CDR2 YFSETQ. The CDR3 contains 14 residues. The CDR3: CASSPEKYQETQYF. CDR3 bases: TGCGCCAGCAGCCCGGAGAAGTACCAAGAGACCCAGTACTTC.

There are a few counts of this clone. The chain employs TRBV7-9 and TRBJ2-1; D gene ambiguous. The V and J ends lost 1 base and 7 bases respectively, with 8 bases between them. Germline loops: CDR1 SEHNR, CDR2 FQNEAQ (reference sequence). There are 13 residues in the CDR3. The CDR3, as DNA: TGTGCCAGCAGCTTAGGATCCGGGAATGAGCAGTTCTTC. Translated: CASSLGSGNEQFF.

The rearrangement uses TRBV7-6 and TRBJ1-1; a possible D gene is TRBD1 (6 bases). This CDR3 comprises 14 residues. V was pared by 2 bases and J by 4 bases, with 11 bases between. Germline-derived CDR1 and CDR2 are SGHVS and FNYEAQ. CDR3 nucleotides: TGTGCCAGCAGCTTATTGGCAGGGGTCACTGAAGCTTTCTTT. The encoded protein is CASSLLAGVTEAFF.

In this sample, this clone turned up a few times. The same CDR3 arises from other DNA sequences in this sample as well. The rearrangement links TRBV5-4 to TRBJ1-1, with TRBD1 as a possible D gene (5 bases). Trimming took off 0 bases at V and 3 bases at J, with 9 bases between the two ends. This CDR3 is 14 amino acids long. Germline loops: CDR1 SGHNT, CDR2 YYREEE (reference sequence). The CDR3 sequence is CASSLGGGDTEAFF. The CDR3, as DNA: TGTGCCAGCAGCTTGGGCGGGGGGGACACTGAAGCTTTCTTT.

The CDR3 spells CASSLARTASYEQYF. The CDR3 DNA follows: TGTGCCAGCAGCTTAGCTCGGACGGCATCCTACGAGCAGTACTTC. The V gene is TRBV7-2, the J gene TRBJ2-7, with D unresolved. Germline CDR1 and CDR2: SGHTA and FQGNSA. Trimming removed 0 bases at V and 1 base at J, with 10 bases between. The CDR3 has 15 amino acids.

This clone was observed once. The V call is TRBV6-1, the J call TRBJ2-5; D is possibly TRBD1 (5 bases). V gave up 7 bases and J gave up 9 bases, with 15 bases separating them. CDR1 MNHNS and CDR2 SASEGT come from the germline V gene. The CDR3 is made up of 12 amino acids. In nucleotides, the CDR3 is TGTGCCAGCAACGATTGGGGCGAGGCCCAGTACTTC. It translates to CASNDWGEAQYF.

This chain connects TRBV6-6 to TRBJ2-5; TRBD1 or TRBD2 may be the D gene (5 bases each). The CDR3 contains 16 residues. V shed 4 bases and J shed 0 bases, with 15 bases lying between them. Per germline, CDR1 MNHNY and CDR2 SVGAGI (reference sequence). As DNA, the CDR3 is TGTGCCAGCAGTTTGGGGGTGGGTGGGTACCAAGAGACCCAGTACTTC. Translation gives CASSLGVGGYQETQYF.

This clone was found once. This CDR3 reads CASSISGGYSYNEQFF. CDR3 nucleotide sequence: TGTGCCAGCAGCATCAGCGGGGGATACTCCTACAATGAGCAGTTCTTC. The gene calls are TRBV9 and TRBJ2-1; 8 nucleotides align to TRBD2. Germline loops: CDR1 SGDLS, CDR2 YYNGEE. V shed 4 bases and J 0 bases; nucleotides not matched to a gene: 6. The CDR3 length is 16 residues.